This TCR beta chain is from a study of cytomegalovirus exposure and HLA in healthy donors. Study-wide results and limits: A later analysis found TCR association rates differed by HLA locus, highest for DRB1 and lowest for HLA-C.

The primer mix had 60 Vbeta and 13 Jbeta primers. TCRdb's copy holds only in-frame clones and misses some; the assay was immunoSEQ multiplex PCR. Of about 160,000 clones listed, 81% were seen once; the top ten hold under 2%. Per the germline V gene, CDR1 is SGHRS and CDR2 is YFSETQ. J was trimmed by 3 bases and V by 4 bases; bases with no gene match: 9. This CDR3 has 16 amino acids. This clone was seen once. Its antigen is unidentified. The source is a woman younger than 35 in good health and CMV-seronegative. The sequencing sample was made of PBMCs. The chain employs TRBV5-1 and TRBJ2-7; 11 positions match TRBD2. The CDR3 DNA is TGCGCCAGCAGCGTGGGGGGGACTAGCGGTAACTACGAGCAGTACTTC. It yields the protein CASSVGGTSGNYEQYF.